The 13 T cell receptor beta chains in this list originate from one sample, sequenced in a study of blood T cells in healthy people across ages. A second 7 to 11 cycle PCR used barcoded and J-beta primers. A single record per CDR3 protein comes from TCRdb applying MiXCR to the 5' RACE reads. The data contain about 1 million distinct CDR3 sequences, around 45% of them singletons. Sequencing input: blood. The source is a woman in her sixties in good health.

The chain recombines TRBV6-5 with TRBJ2-7, with D perhaps TRBD2 (6 bases). The CDR3 covers 15 residues. Trimming cost V 2 bases and J 1 base, with 12 bases left between them. Germline values: CDR1 MNHEY, CDR2 SVGAGI. DNA for the CDR3: TGTGCCAGCAGTTACGCGGAGGGCACTTCCTACGAGCAGTACTTC. It yields the protein CASSYAEGTSYEQYF.

This clonotype was detected only a few times. The CDR3: CASQRRYAYEQYF. CDR3 nucleotide sequence: TGTGCCAGCCAACGGCGGTACGCCTACGAGCAGTACTTC. The gene calls are TRBV12-3 or TRBV12-4 and TRBJ2-7; no reliable D call. The V and J ends lost 8 bases and 2 bases respectively, with 13 bases between them. CDR3 size: 13 residues.

The chain employs TRBV28 and TRBJ2-3, with 7 bases that match TRBD1. The junction had 11 bases not matched to a gene; V was cut back by 9 bases and J by 5 bases. Germline CDR1 is MDHEN and CDR2 is SYDVKM. CDR3 length: 14 residues. This CDR3 reads CASSNRGRGDTQYF. Written as DNA, the CDR3 is TGTGCCAGTTCAAACAGGGGCCGAGGAGATACGCAGTATTTT.

The chain links TRBV20-1 to TRBJ1-2, with a tentative D call TRBD1 (5 bases). The CDR3 runs 13 residues. CDR1 is DFQATT and CDR2 is SNEGSKA in the germline V gene (reference sequence). The V end was cut by 1 base, the J end by 4 bases, with 10 bases between. CDR3 sequence reads: CSARGATGYGYTF. The CDR3 DNA is TGCAGTGCTAGAGGGGCCACAGGCTATGGCTACACCTTC.

The chain links TRBV5-4 to TRBJ2-4, with TRBD2 matching 9 bases. The end of the DNA fits TRBJ2-7 better, so the J call may be wrong. The germline V gene encodes CDR1 SGHNT and CDR2 YYREEE (reference sequence). The CDR3 runs to 15 residues. CDR3 loop: CASSLGSGRGYEQYF. For the CDR3, the DNA is TGTGCCAGCAGCTTGGGTAGCGGGAGAGGATACGAGCAGTACTTC.

The rearrangement links TRBV15 to TRBJ2-3; D tentatively reads TRBD1 or TRBD2 (5 bases each). Trimming left V 1 base short and J 10 bases short, with 12 bases between. The CDR3 has 13 residues. Germline assignment: CDR1 LNHNV and CDR2 YYDKDF (reference sequence). CDR3 DNA: TGTGCCACCAGCAGAGGGGGGAGAGACTCGCAGTATTTT. This gives the protein CATSRGGRDSQYF.

The rearrangement uses TRBV20-1 and TRBJ2-7; 14 bases map to TRBD2. Unmatched junction bases numbered 12, after V lost 5 bases and J lost 3 bases. Germline CDR1 reads DFQATT; CDR2 reads SNEGSKA (reference sequence). The CDR3 is made up of 17 amino acids. The CDR3 reads CSAGGTSGRMRSYEQYF. Written as DNA, the CDR3 is TGCAGTGCTGGGGGGACTAGCGGGAGAATGAGGAGCTACGAGCAGTACTTC.

This clonotype appeared a few times. The chain carries TRBV11-2 and TRBJ2-5, with D perhaps TRBD1 or TRBD2 (5 bases each). CDR3 length: 14 residues. V lost 4 bases, J lost 5 bases, and 14 bases lay in between. In germline, CDR1 is SGHAT, CDR2 FQNNGV. The CDR3 region is CASSSGPRAETQYF. The CDR3, as DNA: TGTGCCAGCAGCTCGGGACCCCGGGCGGAGACCCAGTACTTC.

The rearrangement links TRBV6-1 to TRBJ1-2; D is unresolved. This CDR3 contains 14 residues. Germline V gene data show CDR1 as MNHNS and CDR2 as SASEGT. The V end lost 2 bases, the J end lost 7 bases, and 14 bases lay between the germline ends. The chain's CDR3 is CASSESQTLFGYTF. CDR3 nucleotides: TGTGCCAGCAGTGAAAGTCAGACCCTGTTTGGCTACACCTTC.

This chain links TRBV7-2 with TRBJ2-7; no definite D call. The germline V gene encodes CDR1 SGHTA and CDR2 FQGNSA. V was clipped by 4 bases and J by 6 bases, with 16 bases between them. The CDR3 contains 14 residues. The CDR3 DNA sequence: TGTGCCAGCAGCTCCATGATGAACTCCCCCGAGCAGTACTTC. Its protein is CASSSMMNSPEQYF.

This clonotype was seen a few times. This chain joins TRBV20-1 and TRBJ2-1; 7 bases agree with TRBD2. The V gene's germline CDR1 is DFQATT and CDR2 SNEGSKA (reference sequence). The CDR3 consists of 14 residues. Losses at the gene ends were 3 bases for V and 9 bases for J; bases not matched to a gene: 11. CDR3 sequence reads: CSASRLALGGEQFF. The DNA for the CDR3 is TGCAGTGCTAGCCGACTAGCACTGGGAGGTGAGCAGTTCTTC.

The chain recombines TRBV12-3 or TRBV12-4 with TRBJ1-1; no reliable D call. The CDR3 loop spans 15 amino acids. The germline V and J ends were trimmed by 3 bases and 7 bases, with 18 bases remaining between them. The CDR3 spells CASSFLGLRALEAFF. The CDR3 DNA reads as TGTGCCAGCAGTTTCCTGGGCCTTAGGGCCCTTGAAGCTTTCTTT.

This chain links TRBV6-1 with TRBJ2-7; 8 positions match TRBD2. The V gene end was trimmed by 10 bases and the J gene end by 2 bases; junction bases not matched to a gene: 7. This CDR3 region has 13 residues. Per the germline V gene, CDR1 is MNHNS and CDR2 is SASEGT. Written as DNA, the CDR3 is TGTGCCATCGGGGGGGGCGTTACCTACGAGCAGTACTTC. It is translated as CAIGGGVTYEQYF.